This is a list of T cell receptor beta chains from one sample in a study of T cell responses to AZD1222 COVID-19 vaccine. The data were produced by immunoSEQ multiplex PCR, yet TCRdb's version contains in-frame clones alone and is incomplete. The table has approximately 80,000 clones, approximately 85% seen once. The sequencing here drew on peripheral blood, taken 28 days after the second AZD1222 dose. The receptors shown here come from an adult who received the AZD1222 COVID-19 vaccine. CDR3s include the opening cysteine and the closing phenylalanine or tryptophan. Fields, in order: D gene, clone size, J gene, V gene, CDR3 protein, CDR3 DNA. The D gene is left open where the match is weak. The size entry is marked missing in some rows and otherwise reads once, few, many or a size class.

D: TRBD1; size: NA; J: TRBJ1-5; V: TRBV15; CDR3: CATSMTGNLGGNQPQHF; DNA: TGTGCCACCAGCATGACAGGGAACCTGGGGGGCAATCAGCCCCAGCATTTT
D: TRBD1; size: NA; J: TRBJ1-2; V: TRBV5-4; CDR3: CASSSTGAYGYTF; DNA: TGTGCCAGCAGCAGTACAGGGGCCTATGGCTACACCTTC
D: NA; size: once; J: TRBJ2-6; V: TRBV18; CDR3: CASWDSGANVLTF; DNA: TGTGCCAGCTGGGACTCTGGGGCCAACGTCCTGACTTTC
D: NA; size: NA; J: TRBJ1-2; V: TRBV7-2; CDR3: CASGTPGQARTF; DNA: TGTGCCAGCGGCACCCCGGGGCAGGCGCGCACCTTC
D: NA; size: few; J: TRBJ2-2; V: TRBV9; CDR3: CASSVEAGTTGELFF; DNA: TGTGCCAGCAGCGTAGAGGCGGGCACGACTGGGGAGCTGTTTTTT
D: TRBD1; size: NA; J: TRBJ2-2; V: TRBV2; CDR3: CASSGGQTFTGELFF; DNA: TGTGCCAGCAGTGGGGGACAGACATTCACCGGGGAGCTGTTTTTT
D: NA; size: NA; J: TRBJ2-1; V: TRBV4-3; CDR3: CASSLAVGNEQFF; DNA: TGCGCCAGCAGCCTAGCGGTGGGCAATGAGCAGTTCTTC
D: NA; size: NA; J: TRBJ1-2; V: TRBV14; CDR3: CASSPTGPQSGYTF; DNA: TGTGCCAGCAGCCCGACGGGACCCCAGTCCGGCTACACCTTC
D: TRBD2; size: few; J: TRBJ2-1; V: TRBV24-1; CDR3: CATSDRLAVINNEQFF; DNA: TGTGCCACCAGTGACAGACTAGCGGTTATTAACAATGAGCAGTTCTTC
D: TRBD2; size: few; J: TRBJ2-7; V: TRBV28; CDR3: CASILGRAGGKQYF; DNA: TGTGCCAGCATCCTCGGGAGGGCCGGCGGCAAGCAGTACTTC
D: NA; size: NA; J: TRBJ1-6; V: TRBV9; CDR3: CASSVGRALKDSPLHF; DNA: TGTGCCAGCAGCGTAGGAAGGGCTCTAAAGGATTCACCCCTCCACTTT
D: NA; size: NA; J: TRBJ2-1; V: TRBV28; CDR3: CASSLGAYNEQFF; DNA: TGTGCCAGCAGTTTGGGGGCCTACAATGAGCAGTTCTTC
D: NA; size: NA; J: TRBJ2-5; V: TRBV27; CDR3: CASTFSGYTMETQYF; DNA: TGTGCCAGCACTTTCTCCGGGTATACCATGGAGACCCAGTACTTC
D: NA; size: NA; J: TRBJ1-5; V: TRBV3-1/TRBV3-2; CDR3: CASSQAPPSLALGRGVRQPQHF; DNA: TGTGCCAGCAGCCAAGCGCCTCCCTCGTTGGCTTTAGGGAGGGGAGTGAGGCAGCCCCAGCATTTT
D: NA; size: NA; J: TRBJ2-2; V: TRBV27; CDR3: CASSLGPSRGELFF; DNA: TGTGCCAGCAGTTTAGGGCCTTCCCGCGGGGAGCTGTTTTTT
D: NA; size: NA; J: TRBJ2-1; V: TRBV27; CDR3: CATQRASSSYNEQFF; DNA: TGTGCCACACAACGGGCCTCGAGCTCCTACAATGAGCAGTTCTTC
D: NA; size: NA; J: TRBJ1-2; V: TRBV24-1; CDR3: CATSDTRDYGYGYTF; DNA: TGTGCCACCAGTGACACCAGGGATTATGGCTATGGCTACACCTTC